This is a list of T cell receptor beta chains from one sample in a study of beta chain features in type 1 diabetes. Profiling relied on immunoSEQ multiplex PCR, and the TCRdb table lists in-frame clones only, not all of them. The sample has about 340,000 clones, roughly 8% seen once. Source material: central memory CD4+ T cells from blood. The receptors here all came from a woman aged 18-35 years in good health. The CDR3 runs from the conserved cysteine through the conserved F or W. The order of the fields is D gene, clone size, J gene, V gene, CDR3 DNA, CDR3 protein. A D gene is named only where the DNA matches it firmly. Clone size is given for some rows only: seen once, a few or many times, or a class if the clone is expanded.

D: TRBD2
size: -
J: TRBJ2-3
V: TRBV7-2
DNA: TGTGCCAGCAGCTTCGGGGCTAGCGGGAGCGCAGATACGCAGTATTTT
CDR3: CASSFGASGSADTQYF

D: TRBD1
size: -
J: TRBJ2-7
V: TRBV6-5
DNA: TGTGCCAGCAGGTCCGACAGGGTCTACGAGCAGTACTTC
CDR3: CASRSDRVYEQYF

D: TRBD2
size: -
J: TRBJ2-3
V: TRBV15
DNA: TGTGCCACCAGCAGTCGCGTCGGGAGGGCGACAGATACGCAGTATTTT
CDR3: CATSSRVGRATDTQYF

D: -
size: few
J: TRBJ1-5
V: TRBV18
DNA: TGTGCCAGCTCACCACTGGCAGGGAATCAGCCCCAGCATTTT
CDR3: CASSPLAGNQPQHF

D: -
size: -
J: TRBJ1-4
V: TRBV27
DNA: TGTGCCAGCAGACAAACGGGAACAAATGAAAAACTGTTTTTT
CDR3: CASRQTGTNEKLFF

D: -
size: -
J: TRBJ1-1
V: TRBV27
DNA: TGTGCCAGCAGCCGTCTGGGGGGCACCACCCCCACTGAAGCTTTCTTT
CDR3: CASSRLGGTTPTEAFF

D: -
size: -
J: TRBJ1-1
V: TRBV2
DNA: TGTGCCAGCAGTTTCGCACCTAACACTGAAGCTTTCTTT
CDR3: CASSFAPNTEAFF

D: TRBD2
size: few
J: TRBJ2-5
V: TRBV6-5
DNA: TGTGCCAGCAGGACGAGGGGAGGGCAAGAGACCCAGTACTTC
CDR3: CASRTRGGQETQYF

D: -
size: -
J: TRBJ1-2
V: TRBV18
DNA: TGTGCCAGCTCTTTCGGCTATGGCTACACCTTC
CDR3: CASSFGYGYTF

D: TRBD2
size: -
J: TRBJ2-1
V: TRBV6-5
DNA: TGTGCCAGCAGTAGACTAGCGGTCTACAATGAGCAGTTCTTC
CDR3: CASSRLAVYNEQFF

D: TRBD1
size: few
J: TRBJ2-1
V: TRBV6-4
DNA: TGTGCCAGCAGTGACATTAGGACAGGCCCCAAACCCTACAATGAGCAGTTCTTC
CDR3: CASSDIRTGPKPYNEQFF

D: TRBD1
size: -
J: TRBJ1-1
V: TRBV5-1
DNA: TGCGCCAGCAGCTCACGGACAGGAGCGGACACTGAAGCTTTCTTT
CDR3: CASSSRTGADTEAFF

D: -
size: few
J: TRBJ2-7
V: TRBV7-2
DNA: TGTGCCAGCAGCTTCGGGAGCTCCTACGAGCAGTACTTC
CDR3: CASSFGSSYEQYF

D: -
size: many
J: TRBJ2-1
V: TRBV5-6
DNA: TGTGCCAGCAGCTTGAAACGGACGAGCTCTGGCAATGAGCAGTTCTTC
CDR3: CASSLKRTSSGNEQFF

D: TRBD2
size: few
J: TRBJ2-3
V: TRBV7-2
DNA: TGTGCCAGCAGCTTAGGGCGGGAGCGGAATACGCAGTATTTT
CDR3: CASSLGRERNTQYF

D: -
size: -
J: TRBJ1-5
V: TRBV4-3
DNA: TGCGCCAGCAGCCAAGAAGTGAGGGTGAGGCAGCCCCAGCATTTT
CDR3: CASSQEVRVRQPQHF

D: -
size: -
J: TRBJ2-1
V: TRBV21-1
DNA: TGTGCCAGCAGCCTCCCTGGGGGGTGGGACAATGAGCAGTTCTTC
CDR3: CASSLPGGWDNEQFF

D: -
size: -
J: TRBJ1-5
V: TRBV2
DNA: TGTGCCAGCAGTGGTGGACAGAGCCAGCCCCAGCATTTT
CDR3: CASSGGQSQPQHF

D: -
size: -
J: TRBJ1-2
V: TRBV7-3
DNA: TGTGCCAGCAGCTCCCAGGGGAACGTCAACTATGGCTACACCTTC
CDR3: CASSSQGNVNYGYTF

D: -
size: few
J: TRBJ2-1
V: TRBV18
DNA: TGTGCCAGCTCACGAGAGACAGGTACCAATGAGCAGTTCTTC
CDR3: CASSRETGTNEQFF

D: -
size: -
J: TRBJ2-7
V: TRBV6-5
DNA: TGTGCCAGCAGTTACGGCCGGCGAGATGGCGAGCAGTACTTC
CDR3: CASSYGRRDGEQYF

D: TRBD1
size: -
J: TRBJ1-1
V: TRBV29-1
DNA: TGCAGCGTTGAAGAGGGACAGGGGGCGCGGAAAGCTTTCTTT
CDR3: CSVEEGQGARKAFF

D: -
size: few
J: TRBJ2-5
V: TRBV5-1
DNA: TGCGCCAGCAGCCCGGGACGGTACCAAGAGACCCAGTACTTC
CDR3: CASSPGRYQETQYF

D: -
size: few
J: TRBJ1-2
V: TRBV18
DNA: TGTGCCAGCTCACCCGCCGGCCAGGGGTTGGGCTACACCTTC
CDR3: CASSPAGQGLGYTF

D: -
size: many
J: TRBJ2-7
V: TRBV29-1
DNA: TGCAGCGTTGGTGACCTCTGGTCCGAGCAGTACTTC
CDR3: CSVGDLWSEQYF